A selection of T cell receptor beta chains follows, all from one sample in a study of memory CD4+ T cells and cytomegalovirus serostatus. The repertoire was sequenced with immunoSEQ multiplex PCR; TCRdb's copy has only in-frame clones and lacks some. This sample carries under 100,000 clones, around 80% of them seen once, and the ten largest clones take around 0.73%. Sequencing was carried out using memory CD4+ T cells from blood. The receptors were sampled from an adult in good health and CMV-seronegative. The CDR3 runs from the conserved cysteine through the conserved F or W. Each record gives: clone size, D gene, J gene, V gene, CDR3 protein, CDR3 DNA. D genes are given only for firm matches. Rows may omit the clone size; those that give it use once, few, many or a size class.

>once|-|TRBJ1-1|TRBV5-4
CASSLARQGTEAFF
TGTGCCAGCAGCTTGGCCCGGCAGGGAACTGAAGCTTTCTTT
>-|-|TRBJ1-2|TRBV7-8
CASSLVGGGRSNYGYTF
TGTGCCAGCAGCTTAGTAGGAGGGGGGCGATCGAACTATGGCTACACCTTC
>few|-|TRBJ2-1|TRBV19
CASSMEDRSYNEQFF
TGTGCCAGTAGTATGGAGGACCGCTCCTACAATGAGCAGTTCTTC
>-|-|TRBJ2-3|TRBV18
CASSLTSSTDTQYF
TGTGCCAGCTCTTTAACTTCTAGCACAGATACGCAGTATTTT
>-|-|TRBJ1-6|TRBV11-2
CASSLDRGQGSSPLHF
TGTGCCAGCAGCTTAGATCGGGGCCAGGGAAGTTCACCCCTCCACTTT
>-|TRBD1|TRBJ2-7|TRBV6-5
CASRGQGSYEQYF
TGTGCCAGCAGGGGACAGGGAAGCTACGAGCAGTACTTC
>-|-|TRBJ1-5|TRBV19
CASSLRTVRGNQPQHF
TGTGCCAGTAGTCTAAGGACAGTTAGGGGCAATCAGCCCCAGCATTTT
>-|-|TRBJ1-2|TRBV9
CASSLLDNNYGYTF
TGTGCCAGCAGCCTCCTGGACAATAACTATGGCTACACCTTC
>-|-|TRBJ1-2|TRBV19
CASSISQTASGYTF
TGTGCCAGTAGTATATCACAGACAGCGTCGGGCTACACCTTC
>-|-|TRBJ1-2|TRBV6-1
CASSEPRVRYTF
TGTGCCAGCAGTGAACCACGGGTTCGCTACACCTTC
>-|-|TRBJ2-7|TRBV18
CASSPTPRRDEQYF
TGTGCCAGCTCACCGACACCGAGAAGGGACGAGCAGTACTTC
>medium-sized|TRBD2|TRBJ2-5|TRBV6-5
CASSYSGVGGQETQYF
TGTGCCAGCAGTTACAGCGGGGTGGGGGGCCAAGAGACCCAGTACTTC
>few|-|TRBJ1-2|TRBV5-6
CASSFQDYGYTF
TGTGCCAGCAGCTTCCAGGACTATGGCTACACCTTC
>-|-|TRBJ1-1|TRBV2
CASRSMNTEAFF
TGTGCCAGCAGGTCCATGAACACTGAAGCTTTCTTT
>-|TRBD2|TRBJ2-7|TRBV9
CASSVPSTSGEYTATYEQYF
TGTGCCAGCAGCGTCCCCTCGACTAGCGGGGAATACACTGCCACCTACGAGCAGTACTTC
>-|-|TRBJ2-7|TRBV5-4
CASSLEAYEQYF
TGTGCCAGCAGCTTGGAAGCCTACGAGCAGTACTTC
>few|TRBD1|TRBJ1-4|TRBV9
CASSVDPSLDRGNEKLFF
TGTGCCAGCAGCGTAGACCCATCGTTGGACAGGGGAAATGAAAAACTGTTTTTT
>few|-|TRBJ1-1|TRBV5-4
CASSLDGDTEAFF
TGTGCCAGCAGCTTGGACGGTGACACTGAAGCTTTCTTT
>-|TRBD1|TRBJ2-1|TRBV7-6
CASSHMDRGRNNEQFF
TGTGCCAGCAGCCACATGGACAGGGGAAGGAACAATGAGCAGTTCTTC
>once|-|TRBJ1-1|TRBV11-2
CASSLDRNTEAFF
TGTGCCAGCAGCTTAGATCGGAACACTGAAGCTTTCTTT
>-|-|TRBJ1-1|TRBV5-4
CASSFGAQNTEAFF
TGTGCCAGCAGCTTTGGGGCACAGAACACTGAAGCTTTCTTT
>-|-|TRBJ1-1|TRBV5-5
CASSLEGGALDTEAFF
TGTGCCAGCAGTCTTGAGGGGGGCGCCTTGGACACTGAAGCTTTCTTT
>-|-|TRBJ1-1|TRBV25-1
CASRAGLAEAFF
TGTGCCAGCAGGGCCGGACTAGCTGAAGCTTTCTTT
>-|-|TRBJ2-2|TRBV18
CASSPQGPELFF
TGTGCCAGCTCACCGCAGGGGCCGGAGCTGTTTTTT
>-|-|TRBJ1-5|TRBV18
CASSQGGLDRVYSNQPQHF
TGTGCCAGCTCACAGGGGGGCCTGGACCGCGTATATAGCAATCAGCCCCAGCATTTT
>-|TRBD1|TRBJ2-6|TRBV19
CASSSLGTGVSGANVLTF
TGTGCCAGTAGTTCACTTGGGACAGGAGTCTCTGGGGCCAACGTCCTGACTTTC
>few|-|TRBJ1-2|TRBV7-3
CASSTVQAVEGYTF
TGTGCCAGCAGCACAGTACAGGCAGTAGAGGGCTACACCTTC
>-|TRBD1|TRBJ2-5|TRBV7-8
CASSWGQGVGEQETQYF
TGTGCCAGCAGCTGGGGACAGGGGGTAGGAGAACAAGAGACCCAGTACTTC
>-|-|TRBJ2-3|TRBV4-2
CASSQDNSPSTDTQYF
TGTGCCAGCAGCCAAGATAACTCCCCCTCTACAGATACGCAGTATTTT
>-|TRBD2|TRBJ2-2|TRBV18
CASSTLGLAANTGELFF
TGTGCCAGCTCAACCCTCGGACTAGCGGCGAACACCGGGGAGCTGTTTTTT
>-|TRBD2|TRBJ2-1|TRBV5-1
CASRPRGGTEQFF
TGCGCCAGCAGACCCCGGGGGGGCACTGAGCAGTTCTTC
>-|-|TRBJ2-2|TRBV5-4
CASSQDSNTGELFF
TGTGCCAGCAGCCAAGACAGCAACACCGGGGAGCTGTTTTTT